Listed here is a single T cell receptor beta chain. There are 15 residues in the CDR3. Germline V lookup: CDR1 LGHNT, CDR2 FRNRAP. After removal of 1 base from V and 7 bases from J, the junction contained 9 bases not matched to a gene. These data are taken from a study of blood T cell repertoires in COVID-19. Looking at the study overall: Samples taken during acute and convalescent COVID-19 were collected in the United States, Italy and Spain. From T cells, B-cell-depleted T cells, or PBMCs came the material, which was cDNA or gDNA.

As handled by the study authors: Estimates of nucleated cell counts were drawn from the amplification of reference gene primers. The assay was immunoSEQ multiplex PCR, and TCRdb's table has in-frame clones only and misses some. The V and J calls and the clone size are those of that table, but D and trimming were determined from the DNA. The table shows under 100,000 clones, with over 70% occurring only once. The sequencing sample was made of peripheral blood. This rearrangement joins TRBV12-5 to TRBJ1-2; 7 nucleotides line up with TRBD1. The receptor comes from a man aged 80 or over with active or convalescent COVID-19. DNA for the CDR3: TGTGCTAGTGGTTTGGGAGCAGGGGGAGAGAGTGGCTACACCTTC. As protein: CASGLGAGGESGYTF.